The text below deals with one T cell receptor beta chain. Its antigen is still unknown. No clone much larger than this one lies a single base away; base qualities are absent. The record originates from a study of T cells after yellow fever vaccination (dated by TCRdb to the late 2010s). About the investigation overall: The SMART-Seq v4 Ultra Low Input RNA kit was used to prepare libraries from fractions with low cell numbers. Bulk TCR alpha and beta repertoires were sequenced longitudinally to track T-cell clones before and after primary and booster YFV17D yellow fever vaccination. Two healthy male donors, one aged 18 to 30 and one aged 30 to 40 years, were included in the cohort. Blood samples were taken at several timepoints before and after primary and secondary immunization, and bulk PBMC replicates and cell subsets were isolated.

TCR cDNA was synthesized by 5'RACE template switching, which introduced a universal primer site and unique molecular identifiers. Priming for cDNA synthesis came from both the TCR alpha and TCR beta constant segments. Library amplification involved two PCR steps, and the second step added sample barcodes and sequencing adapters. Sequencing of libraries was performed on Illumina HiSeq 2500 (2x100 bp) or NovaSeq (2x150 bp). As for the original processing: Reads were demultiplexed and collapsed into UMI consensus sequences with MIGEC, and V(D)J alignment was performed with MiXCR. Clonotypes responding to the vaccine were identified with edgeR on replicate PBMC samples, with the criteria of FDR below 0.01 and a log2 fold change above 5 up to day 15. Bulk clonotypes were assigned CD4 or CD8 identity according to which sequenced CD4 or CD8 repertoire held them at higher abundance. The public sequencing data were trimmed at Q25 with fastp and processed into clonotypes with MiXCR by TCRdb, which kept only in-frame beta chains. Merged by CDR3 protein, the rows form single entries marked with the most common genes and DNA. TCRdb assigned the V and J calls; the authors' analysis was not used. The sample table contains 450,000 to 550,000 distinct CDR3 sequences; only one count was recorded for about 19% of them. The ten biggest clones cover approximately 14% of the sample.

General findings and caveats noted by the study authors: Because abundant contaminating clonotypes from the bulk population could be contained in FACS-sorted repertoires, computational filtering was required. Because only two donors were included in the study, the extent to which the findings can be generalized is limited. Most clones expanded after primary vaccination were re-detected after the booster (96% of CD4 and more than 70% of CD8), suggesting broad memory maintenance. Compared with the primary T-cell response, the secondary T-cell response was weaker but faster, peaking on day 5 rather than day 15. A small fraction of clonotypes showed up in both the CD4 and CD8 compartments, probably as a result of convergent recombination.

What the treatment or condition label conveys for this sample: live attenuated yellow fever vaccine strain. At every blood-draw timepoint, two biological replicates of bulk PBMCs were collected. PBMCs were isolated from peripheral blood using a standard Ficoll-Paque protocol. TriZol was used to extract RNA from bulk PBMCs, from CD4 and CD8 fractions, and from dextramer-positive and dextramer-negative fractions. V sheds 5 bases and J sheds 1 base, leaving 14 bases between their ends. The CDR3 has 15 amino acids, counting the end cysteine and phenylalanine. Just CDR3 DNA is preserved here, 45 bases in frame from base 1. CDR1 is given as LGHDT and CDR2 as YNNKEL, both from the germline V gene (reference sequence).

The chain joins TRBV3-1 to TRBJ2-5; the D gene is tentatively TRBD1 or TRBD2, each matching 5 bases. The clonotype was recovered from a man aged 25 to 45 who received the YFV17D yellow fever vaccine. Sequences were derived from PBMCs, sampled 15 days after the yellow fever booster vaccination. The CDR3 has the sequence CASSGGSGPQETQYF. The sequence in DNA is TGTGCCAGCAGCGGTGGCTCGGGACCCCAAGAGACCCAGTACTTC.